Each of the 10 T cell receptor beta chains below was sequenced from the same sample in a study of cytomegalovirus exposure and HLA in healthy donors. The PCR was carried out with 60 Vbeta primers and 13 Jbeta primers. Assay used: immunoSEQ multiplex PCR; TCRdb lists only in-frame clones, some missing. The table has 250,000 to 350,000 clones, roughly 85% seen once. Sequencing was carried out using PBMCs. The receptors were gathered from a man in his forties in good health and CMV-seropositive.

The rearrangement links TRBV6-6 to TRBJ2-7; TRBD1 is a possible D gene (5 bases). Germline V gives CDR1 MNHNY, CDR2 SVGAGI (reference sequence). CDR3 length: 14 amino acids. Trimming shortened V by 5 bases and J by 1 base, and 12 bases separated the two germline ends. In DNA form, the CDR3 reads TGTGCCAGCAGTCAAACCGACAGATCCTACGAGCAGTACTTC. This sequence encodes CASSQTDRSYEQYF.

The chain uses TRBV18 and TRBJ2-3; 10 bases are shared with TRBD2. Germline values: CDR1 KGHSH, CDR2 LQKENI. V trimming: 1 base; J trimming: 4 bases; junction bases outside the gene matches: 5. The CDR3 loop spans 16 amino acids. DNA for the CDR3: TGTGCCAGCTCACCACGGGCTAGCGGGAGACCAGATACGCAGTATTTT. Translation gives CASSPRASGRPDTQYF.

The chain is built from TRBV30 and TRBJ2-1, with a weak D call TRBD1 (6 bases). The CDR3 totals 17 residues. The V gene lost 3 bases and the J gene lost 6 bases, with 24 bases spanning the gap. Looked up from germline, CDR1 is GTSNPN and CDR2 is SVGIG (reference sequence). CDR3 amino acids: CAWSDTQGEKVFNEQFF. CDR3 nucleotide sequence: TGTGCCTGGAGCGATACACAGGGTGAGAAGGTTTTCAATGAGCAGTTCTTC.

This rearrangement joins TRBV28 to TRBJ2-7, with 9 nucleotides matching TRBD1. CDR3 length: 15 amino acids. J was trimmed by 5 bases and V by 4 bases; bases with no gene match: 9. Per the germline V gene, CDR1 is MDHEN and CDR2 is SYDVKM. The CDR3 DNA reads TGTGCCAGCAGTTCCGCCGGGACAGGGAAACACGAGCAGTACTTC. As protein: CASSSAGTGKHEQYF.

CDR3 loop: CASSLLTGELFF. The CDR3 nucleotides are TGTGCCAGCAGCTTACTCACCGGGGAGCTGTTTTTT. The chain carries TRBV7-6 and TRBJ2-2; D remains unclear. The V and J ends lost 2 bases and 4 bases respectively, with 2 bases between them. The germline CDR1 and CDR2 sequences are SGHVS and FNYEAQ. The CDR3 sequence is 12 residues long.

The chain has TRBV27 and TRBJ2-5; possible D gene TRBD1, 5 bases. The end of the DNA fits TRBJ2-7 better, so the J call may be wrong. There are 13 residues in the CDR3. Germline V CDR1 and CDR2: MNHEY, SMNVEV (reference sequence). Here the CDR3 reads CASTPQGLGEQYF. DNA for the CDR3: TGTGCCAGCACCCCCCAGGGTTTAGGCGAGCAGTACTTC.

The chain employs TRBV7-8 and TRBJ2-2; 9 positions agree with TRBD2. CDR3 length: 20 residues. Germline CDR1 SGHVS, CDR2 FQNEAQ. Germline trimming cut 7 bases from V and 1 base from J; bases unmatched to any gene: 19. The CDR3: CASIFKGASGIPRNTGELFF. In nucleotides, the CDR3 is TGTGCCAGCATCTTTAAGGGGGCTAGCGGGATCCCCCGGAACACCGGGGAGCTGTTTTTT.

CDR3 sequence: CASSESSGSIADTQYF. The CDR3 DNA sequence: TGTGCCAGCAGTGAGTCTAGCGGGAGTATCGCAGATACGCAGTATTTT. The chain carries TRBV6-4 and TRBJ2-3, with 10 positions matching TRBD2. V was pared by 3 bases and J by 4 bases, with 7 bases of the junction left unmatched. The CDR3 spans 16 residues. CDR1 is MRHNA and CDR2 is SNTAGT in the germline V gene.

This clone has only a few counts. The chain uses TRBV11-2 and TRBJ2-7; 7 bases are shared with TRBD1. J lost 1 base, V lost 5 bases, and 5 bases had no gene match. Germline V lookup: CDR1 SGHAT, CDR2 FQNNGV. This CDR3 region has 14 residues. The CDR3 here is CASSTGQSSYEQYF. The CDR3 DNA is TGTGCCAGCAGCACGGGACAGTCTTCCTACGAGCAGTACTTC.

The chain joins TRBV7-6 to TRBJ1-5; D is ambiguous. Germline V CDR1 and CDR2: SGHVS, FNYEAQ. The CDR3 runs to 15 residues. Trimming shortened V by 3 bases and J by 2 bases, and 11 bases separated the two germline ends. In nucleotides, the CDR3 is TGTGCCAGCAGCTTGGGAGGGCTTGGCAATCAGCCCCAGCATTTT. It specifies CASSLGGLGNQPQHF.